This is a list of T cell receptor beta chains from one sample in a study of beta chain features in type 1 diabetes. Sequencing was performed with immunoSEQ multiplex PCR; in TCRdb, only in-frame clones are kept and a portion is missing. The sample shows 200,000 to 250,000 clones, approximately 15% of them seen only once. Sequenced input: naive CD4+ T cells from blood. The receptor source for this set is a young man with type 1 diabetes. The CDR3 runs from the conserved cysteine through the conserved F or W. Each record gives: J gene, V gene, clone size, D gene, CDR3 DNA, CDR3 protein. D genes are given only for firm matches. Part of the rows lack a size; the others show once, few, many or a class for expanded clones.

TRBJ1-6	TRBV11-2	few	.	TGTGCCAGCAGCCCCAGTTTGGATTCACCCCTCCACTTT	CASSPSLDSPLHF
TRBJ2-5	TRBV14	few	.	TGTGCCAGCAGCCAAGCCAGGGGTATCCAAGAGACCCAGTACTTC	CASSQARGIQETQYF
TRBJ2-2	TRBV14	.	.	TGTGCCAGCAGCCAAGCCCCCGGGAGAGGGGCGAACACCGGGGAGCTGTTTTTT	CASSQAPGRGANTGELFF
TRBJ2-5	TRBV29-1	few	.	TGCAGCGTTGGGAGGCAGGAGCAAGAGACCCAGTACTTC	CSVGRQEQETQYF
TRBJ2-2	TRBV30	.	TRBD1	TGTGCCTGGATGTTGGGGACAGCCACCGGGGAGCTGTTTTTT	CAWMLGTATGELFF
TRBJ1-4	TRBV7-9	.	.	TGTGCCAGCAGCTTAGGCAGGTCAAATGAAAAACTGTTTTTT	CASSLGRSNEKLFF
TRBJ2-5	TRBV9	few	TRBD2	TGTGCCAGCAGCGTAGTTTCGGCGGGGGGCGGACAAGAGACCCAGTACTTC	CASSVVSAGGGQETQYF
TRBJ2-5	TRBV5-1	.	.	TGCGCCAGCAGCCTCCAAGCGTTGGAGACCCAGTACTTC	CASSLQALETQYF
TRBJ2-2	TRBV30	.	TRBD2	TGTGCCTGGAGCAAACCGGGGGGGGCCACCGGGGAGCTGTTTTTT	CAWSKPGGATGELFF
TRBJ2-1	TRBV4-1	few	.	TGCGCCAGCAGCCAGGTTTCAGCGCCCTACAATGAGCAGTTCTTC	CASSQVSAPYNEQFF
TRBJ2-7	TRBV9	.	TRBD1	TGTGCCAGCAGCGTCCGGGACAGTTCCTACGAGCAGTACTTC	CASSVRDSSYEQYF
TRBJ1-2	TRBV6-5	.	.	TGTGCCAGCAGTTACGGGGGGGTAGCCTATGGCTACACCTTC	CASSYGGVAYGYTF
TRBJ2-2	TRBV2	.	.	TGTGCCAGCAGTGTTCGGGACACCGGGGAGCTGTTTTTT	CASSVRDTGELFF
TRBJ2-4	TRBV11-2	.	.	TGTGCCAGCAGCTTATCGGGGAAAAACATTCAGTACTTC	CASSLSGKNIQYF
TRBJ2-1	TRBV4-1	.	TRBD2	TGCGCCAGCAGCCCCTCAGGACTAGCGGGAGATCATGAGCAGTTCTTC	CASSPSGLAGDHEQFF
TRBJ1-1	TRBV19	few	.	TGTGCCAGTAGTCCGTCTTCCCTACAGGGTGTCACTGAAGCTTTCTTT	CASSPSSLQGVTEAFF
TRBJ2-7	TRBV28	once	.	TGTGCCAGCAGTGACAGGACTCCTCCGGACGAGCAGTACTTC	CASSDRTPPDEQYF
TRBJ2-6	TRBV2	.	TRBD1	TGTGCCAGCAGTCCGAGGACAGGGGCAGCTGGGGCCAACGTCCTGACTTTC	CASSPRTGAAGANVLTF
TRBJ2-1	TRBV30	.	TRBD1	TGTGCCTGGAGTGCAGGGGGCATCTACAATGAGCAGTTCTTC	CAWSAGGIYNEQFF